This T cell receptor (beta chain) was found in a study of T-cell memory formation after mild COVID-19. In the case of this clonotype: Its antigen is not identified.

The CDR3 totals 12 residues. J gave up 6 bases and V 6 bases, and 5 bases lay outside the gene matches. Germline V CDR1 and CDR2: MNHEY, SVGAGI. Employing constant-segment primers, 5'RACE generated TCR alpha and TCR beta cDNA libraries bearing sample barcodes and UMIs. TCRdb fed the 5' RACE reads into MiXCR, producing one record per CDR3 protein. The data contain hundreds of thousands of distinct CDR3 sequences, roughly 17% of them singletons. Regarding the study as a whole: Unconfirmed was the SARS-CoV-2 specificity of second-wave clones that peaked on day 37. Certain responding clones were present in pre-infection memory, suggesting participation of cross-reactive memory. Balance between CD4 and CD8 was seen in clones contracting day 15 to 85, and a CD4+ lean was seen in later expanders.

The sequenced sample consisted of PBMCs or a T cell subset sorted from them (not recorded which). The chain uses TRBV6-5 and TRBJ2-7; TRBD1 matches at 7 bases. The source is a man aged 18 to 30 who had mild COVID-19 (a few samples of this study predate the infection). Cell type and time point are not known. CDR3 DNA: TGTGCCAGCAGCTCGAACAGGGGCGAGCAGTACGTC. Protein product: CASSSNRGEQYV.